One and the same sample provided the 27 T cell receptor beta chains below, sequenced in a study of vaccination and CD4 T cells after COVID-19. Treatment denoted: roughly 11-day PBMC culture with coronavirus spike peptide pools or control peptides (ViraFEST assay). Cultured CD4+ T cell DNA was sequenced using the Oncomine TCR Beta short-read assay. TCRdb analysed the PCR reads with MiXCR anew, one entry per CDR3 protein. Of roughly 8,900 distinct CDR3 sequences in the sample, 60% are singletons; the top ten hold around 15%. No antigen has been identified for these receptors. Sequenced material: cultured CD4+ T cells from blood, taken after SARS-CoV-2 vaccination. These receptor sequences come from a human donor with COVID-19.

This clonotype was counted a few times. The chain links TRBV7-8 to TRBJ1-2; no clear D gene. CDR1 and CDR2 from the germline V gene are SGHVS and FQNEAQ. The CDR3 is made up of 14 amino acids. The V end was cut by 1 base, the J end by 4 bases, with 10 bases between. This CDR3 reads CASSLGLESYGYTF. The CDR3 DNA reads TGTGCCAGCAGCTTAGGTTTAGAGAGCTATGGCTACACCTTC. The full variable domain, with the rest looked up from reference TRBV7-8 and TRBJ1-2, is GAGVSQSPRYKVAKRGQDVALRCDPISGHVSLFWYQQALGQGPEFLTYFQNEAQLDKSGLPSDRFFAERPEGSVSTLKIQRTQQEDSAVYLCASSLGLESYGYTFGSGTRLTVV.

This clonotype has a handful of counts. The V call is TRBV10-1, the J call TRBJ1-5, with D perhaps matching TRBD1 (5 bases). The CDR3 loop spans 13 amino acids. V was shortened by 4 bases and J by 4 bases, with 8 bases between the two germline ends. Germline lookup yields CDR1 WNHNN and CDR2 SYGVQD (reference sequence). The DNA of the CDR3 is TGCGCCAGCAGTGCACAGGAGAATCAGCCCCAGCATTTT. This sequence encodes CASSAQENQPQHF.

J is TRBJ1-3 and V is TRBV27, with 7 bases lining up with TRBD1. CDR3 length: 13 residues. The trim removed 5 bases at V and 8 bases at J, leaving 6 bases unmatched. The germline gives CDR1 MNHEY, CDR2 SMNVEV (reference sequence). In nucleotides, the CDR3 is TGTGCCAGCAGTCCCAGACAGGGTCACACCATATATTTT. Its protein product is CASSPRQGHTIYF.

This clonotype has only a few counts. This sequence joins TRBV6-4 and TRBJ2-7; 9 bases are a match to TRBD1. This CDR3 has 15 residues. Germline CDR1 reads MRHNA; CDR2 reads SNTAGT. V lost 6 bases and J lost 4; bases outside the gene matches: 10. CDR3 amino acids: CASRADRGLWYEQYF. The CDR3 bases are TGTGCCAGCAGGGCGGACAGGGGATTGTGGTACGAGCAGTACTTC.

This chain's CDR3 is CASRGTDYSNQPQHF. As DNA, the CDR3 is TGTGCCAGCAGGGGGACGGATTATAGCAATCAGCCCCAGCATTTT. The J gene is TRBJ1-5, the V gene TRBV6-1; tentatively, D is TRBD1 (5 bases). CDR1 and CDR2 (germline): MNHNS, SASEGT. The CDR3 extends over 15 amino acids. Trimming took 6 bases from V and 0 from J, leaving 12 bases between them.

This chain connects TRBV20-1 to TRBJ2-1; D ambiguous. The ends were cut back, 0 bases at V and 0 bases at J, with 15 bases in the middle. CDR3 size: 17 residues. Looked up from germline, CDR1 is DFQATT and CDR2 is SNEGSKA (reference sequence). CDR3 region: CSARDLHGLGSYNEQFF. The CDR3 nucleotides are TGCAGTGCTAGAGATCTCCACGGTCTGGGCTCCTACAATGAGCAGTTCTTC.

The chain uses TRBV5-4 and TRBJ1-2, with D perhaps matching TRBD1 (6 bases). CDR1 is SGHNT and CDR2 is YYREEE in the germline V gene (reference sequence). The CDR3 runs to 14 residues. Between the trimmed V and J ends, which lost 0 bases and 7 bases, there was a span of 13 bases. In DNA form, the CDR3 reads TGTGCCAGCAGCTTGGTCGGGGGCGAGTTTGGCTACACCTTC. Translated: CASSLVGGEFGYTF.

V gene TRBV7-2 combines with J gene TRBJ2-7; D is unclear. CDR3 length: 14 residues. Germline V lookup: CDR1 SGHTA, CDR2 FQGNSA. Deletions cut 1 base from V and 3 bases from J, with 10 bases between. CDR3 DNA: TGTGCCAGCAGCTTAGGGGGTCGGAGCTACGAGCAGTACTTC. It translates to CASSLGGRSYEQYF.

CDR3 sequence: CASSQGRTYGYTF. The CDR3 nucleotides read TGTGCCAGCAGTCAGGGACGGACCTATGGCTACACCTTC. The J gene is TRBJ1-2, the V gene TRBV6-1; TRBD1 is a possible D gene (5 bases). This CDR3 has 13 residues. V was shortened by 5 bases and J by 4 bases, with 11 bases between the two germline ends. CDR1 is MNHNS, CDR2 SASEGT, per germline.

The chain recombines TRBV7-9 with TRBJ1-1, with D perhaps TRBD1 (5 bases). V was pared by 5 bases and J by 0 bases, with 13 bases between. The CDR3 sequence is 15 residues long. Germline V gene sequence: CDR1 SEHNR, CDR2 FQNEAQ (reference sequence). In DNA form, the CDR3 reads TGTGCCAGCAGCGCACGGGACGCCCTGAACACTGAAGCTTTCTTT. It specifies CASSARDALNTEAFF.

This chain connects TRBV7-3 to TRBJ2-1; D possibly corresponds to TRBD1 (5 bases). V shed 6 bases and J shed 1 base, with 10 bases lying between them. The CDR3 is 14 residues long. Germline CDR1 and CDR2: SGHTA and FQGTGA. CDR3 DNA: TGTGCCAGCAGTCTTAGGGGATCCTACAATGAGCAGTTCTTC. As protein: CASSLRGSYNEQFF. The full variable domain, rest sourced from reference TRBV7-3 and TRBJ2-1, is GAGVSQTPSNKVTEKGKYVELRCDPISGHTALYWYRQSLGQGPEFLIYFQGTGAADDSGLPNDRFFAVRPEGSVSTLKIQRTERGDSAVYLCASSLRGSYNEQFFGPGTRLTVL.

The CDR3 sequence: CASSHPGGNYGYTF. The DNA for the CDR3 is TGTGCCAGTAGCCATCCTGGCGGGAACTATGGCTACACCTTC. The chain couples TRBV19 to TRBJ1-2; D is uncertain. V lost 6 bases and J 2 bases, leaving 13 bases between the germline ends. Per the germline V gene, CDR1 is LNHDA and CDR2 is SQIVND (reference sequence). The CDR3 has 14 amino acids. Complete variable domain (other parts from reference TRBV19 and TRBJ1-2): DGGITQSPKYLFRKEGQNVTLSCEQNLNHDAMYWYRQDPGQGLRLIYYSQIVNDFQKGDIAEGYSVSREKKESFPLTVTSAQKNPTAFYLCASSHPGGNYGYTFGSGTRLTVV.

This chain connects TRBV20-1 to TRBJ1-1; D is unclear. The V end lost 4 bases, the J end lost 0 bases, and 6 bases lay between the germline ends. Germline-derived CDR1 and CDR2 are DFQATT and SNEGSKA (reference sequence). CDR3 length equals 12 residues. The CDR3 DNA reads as TGCAGTGCTACCCTCATGAACACTGAAGCTTTCTTT. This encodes CSATLMNTEAFF.

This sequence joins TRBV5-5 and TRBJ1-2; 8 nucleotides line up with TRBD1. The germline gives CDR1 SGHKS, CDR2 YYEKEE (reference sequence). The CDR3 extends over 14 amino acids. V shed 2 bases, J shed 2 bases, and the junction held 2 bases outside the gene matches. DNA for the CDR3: TGTGCCAGCAGCTTAAGGACAGGGAACTATGGCTACACCTTC. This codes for CASSLRTGNYGYTF. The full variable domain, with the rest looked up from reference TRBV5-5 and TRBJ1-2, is DAGVTQSPTHLIKTRGQQVTLRCSPISGHKSVSWYQQVLGQGPQFIFQYYEKEERGRGNFPDRFSARQFPNYSSELNVNALLLGDSALYLCASSLRTGNYGYTFGSGTRLTVV.

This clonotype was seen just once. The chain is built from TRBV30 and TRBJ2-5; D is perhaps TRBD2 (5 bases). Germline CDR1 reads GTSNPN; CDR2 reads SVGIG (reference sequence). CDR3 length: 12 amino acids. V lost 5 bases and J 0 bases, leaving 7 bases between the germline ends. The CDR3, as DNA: TGTGCCTGGGACGGGGACCAAGAGACCCAGTACTTC. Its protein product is CAWDGDQETQYF.

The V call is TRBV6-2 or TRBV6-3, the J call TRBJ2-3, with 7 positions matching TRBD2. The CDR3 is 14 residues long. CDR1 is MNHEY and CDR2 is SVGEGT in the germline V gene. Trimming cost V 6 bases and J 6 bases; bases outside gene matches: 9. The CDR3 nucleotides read TGTGCCAGCAGAGGCGGCGGGGGAGGGGATACGCAGTATTTT. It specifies CASRGGGGGDTQYF.

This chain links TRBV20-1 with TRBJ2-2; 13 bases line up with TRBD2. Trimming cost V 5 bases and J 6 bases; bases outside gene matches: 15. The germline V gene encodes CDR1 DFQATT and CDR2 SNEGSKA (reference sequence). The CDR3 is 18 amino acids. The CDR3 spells CSAETSGGAEIKSGELFF. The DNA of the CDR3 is TGCAGTGCTGAAACTAGCGGGGGGGCCGAAATTAAGTCCGGGGAGCTGTTTTTT.

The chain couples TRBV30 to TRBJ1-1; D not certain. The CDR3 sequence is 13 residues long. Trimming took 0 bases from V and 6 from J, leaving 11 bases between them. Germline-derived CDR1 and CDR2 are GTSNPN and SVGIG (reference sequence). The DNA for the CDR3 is TGTGCCTGGAGTGTGAGCAGAGACTCTGAAGCTTTCTTT. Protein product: CAWSVSRDSEAFF. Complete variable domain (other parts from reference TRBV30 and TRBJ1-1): SQTIHQWPATLVQPVGSPLSLECTVEGTSNPNLYWYRQAAGRGLQLLFYSVGIGQISSEVPQNLSASRPQDRQFILSSKKLLLSDSGFYLCAWSVSRDSEAFFGQGTRLTVV.

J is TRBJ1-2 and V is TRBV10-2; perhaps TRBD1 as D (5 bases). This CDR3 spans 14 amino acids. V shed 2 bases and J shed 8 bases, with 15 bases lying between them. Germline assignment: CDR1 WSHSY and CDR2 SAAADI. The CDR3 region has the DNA TGCGCCAGCAGTGAGAGTCAGGGAAGCGGAGGCTACACCTTC. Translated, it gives CASSESQGSGGYTF.

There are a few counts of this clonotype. The CDR3 loop reads CASLSGRVGETQYF. The CDR3 coding sequence is TGTGCCAGCCTGTCGGGGAGGGTGGGAGAGACCCAGTACTTC. The chain has TRBV11-2 and TRBJ2-5; 7 bases map to TRBD2. The CDR3 covers 14 residues. Trimming cost V 8 bases and J 4 bases; bases outside gene matches: 10. Germline V gene lookup returns CDR1 SGHAT and CDR2 FQNNGV.

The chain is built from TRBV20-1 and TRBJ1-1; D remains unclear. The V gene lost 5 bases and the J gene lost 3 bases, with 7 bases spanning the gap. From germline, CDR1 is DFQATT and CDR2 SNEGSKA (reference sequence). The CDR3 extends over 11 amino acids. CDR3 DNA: TGCAGTGCTTGGTCCGACACTGAAGCTTTCTTT. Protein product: CSAWSDTEAFF.

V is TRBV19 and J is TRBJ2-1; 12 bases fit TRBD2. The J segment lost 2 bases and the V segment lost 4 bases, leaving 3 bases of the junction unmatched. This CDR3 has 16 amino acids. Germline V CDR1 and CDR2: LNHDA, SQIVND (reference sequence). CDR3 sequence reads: CASSTLAGGPYNEQFF. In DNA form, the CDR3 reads TGTGCCAGTAGTACCCTAGCGGGGGGGCCCTACAATGAGCAGTTCTTC.

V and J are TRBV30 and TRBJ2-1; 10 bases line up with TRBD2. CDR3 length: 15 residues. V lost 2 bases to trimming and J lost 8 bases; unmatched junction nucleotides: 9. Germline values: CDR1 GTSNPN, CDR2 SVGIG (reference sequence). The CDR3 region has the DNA TGTGCCTGGAGTCGACTAGCGGGTCCTAAGGATGAGCAGTTCTTC. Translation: CAWSRLAGPKDEQFF.

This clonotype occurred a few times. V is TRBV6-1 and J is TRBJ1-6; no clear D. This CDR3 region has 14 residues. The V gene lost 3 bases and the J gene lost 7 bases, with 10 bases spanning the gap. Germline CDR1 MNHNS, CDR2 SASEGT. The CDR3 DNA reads TGTGCCAGCAGTGAGATAGCTGTAAATTCACCCCTCCACTTT. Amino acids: CASSEIAVNSPLHF.

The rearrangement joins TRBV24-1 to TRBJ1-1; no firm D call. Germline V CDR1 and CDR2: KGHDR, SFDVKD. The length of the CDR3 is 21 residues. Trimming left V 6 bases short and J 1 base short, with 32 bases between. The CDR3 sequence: CATSIFIRPEGRPTSNTEAFF. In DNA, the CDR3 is TGTGCCACCAGTATCTTCATTCGCCCGGAGGGTAGGCCCACTTCGAACACTGAAGCTTTCTTT.

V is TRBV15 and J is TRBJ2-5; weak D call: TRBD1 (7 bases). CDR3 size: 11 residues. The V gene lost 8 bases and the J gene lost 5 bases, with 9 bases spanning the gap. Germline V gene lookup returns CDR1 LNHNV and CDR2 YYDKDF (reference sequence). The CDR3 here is CATSGGETQYF. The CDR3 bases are TGTGCCACCTCAGGGGGGGAGACCCAGTACTTC.

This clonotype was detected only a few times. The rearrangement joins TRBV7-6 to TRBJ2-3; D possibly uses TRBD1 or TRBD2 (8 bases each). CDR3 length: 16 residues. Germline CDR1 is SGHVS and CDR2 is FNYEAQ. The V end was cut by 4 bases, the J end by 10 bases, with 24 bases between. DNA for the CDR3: TGTGCCAGCAGCTCGACAGGGGCCTCCGGGGGGGGAGCGCAGTATTTT. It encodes CASSSTGASGGGAQYF.